This T cell receptor beta chain was found in a study of cytomegalovirus exposure and HLA in healthy donors. Study background: Genotyping of 400 or so donors showed that 70% to 90% belonged to the Caucasian-associated ancestry cluster.

The CDR3 is 13 residues long. The V gene end was trimmed by 7 bases and the J gene end by 2 bases; junction bases not matched to a gene: 4. Germline-derived CDR1 and CDR2 are ENHRY and SYGVKD. PCR involved 60 Vbeta and 13 Jbeta primers. Authors' data handling: Unique TCR beta chains totaled some 80 million in a later count, with roughly 12 million of them shared. Libraries were prepared by immunoSEQ multiplex PCR; TCRdb keeps only in-frame clonotypes and omits some of them. That table is the source of V, J and clone size, and D and trimming were worked out from the DNA. Of over 200,000 clones in the sample, roughly 79% were seen once.

The chain recombines TRBV10-3 with TRBJ1-2; the match to TRBD1 covers 7 bases. The TCR comes from a woman aged 40 to 50 in good health and CMV-seronegative. The sequenced sample consisted of PBMCs. The CDR3 sequence: CAITRGQNYGYTF. The CDR3 DNA reads as TGTGCCATCACCAGGGGACAGAACTATGGCTACACCTTC.